The rows below give T cell receptor beta chains drawn from one sample of a study of blood T cell repertoires in COVID-19. Assay: immunoSEQ multiplex PCR; the TCRdb copy retains only in-frame clones and omits some. The sample includes some 50,000 clones, more than 75% seen only once; the top ten take approximately 2.1%. Source material: peripheral blood. The receptors come from an elderly woman with COVID-19, enrolled during active disease. CDR3s include the opening cysteine and the closing phenylalanine or tryptophan. The D gene is left open where the match is weak. The size field is filled for only some rows; it gives once, few, many or a size class.

clone_size d_call j_call v_call cdr3_aa cdr3_nt
once TRBD1 TRBJ2-7 TRBV11-2 CASSSRQGSYEQYF TGTGCCAGCAGCTCTAGACAGGGCTCCTACGAGCAGTACTTC
- TRBD2 TRBJ2-1 TRBV6-5 CASRPTSGVPNEQFF TGTGCCAGCAGACCGACTAGCGGGGTTCCAAATGAGCAGTTCTTC
- TRBD1 TRBJ1-1 TRBV6-5 CASSYHDRGRRSAFF TGTGCCAGCAGTTACCACGACAGGGGGCGTAGGTCGGCTTTCTTT
- - TRBJ1-1 TRBV6-5 CASSYRRRGSTEAFF TGTGCCAGCAGTTACCGACGACGGGGGAGCACTGAAGCTTTCTTT
- - TRBJ1-1 TRBV2 CASTRTQRGRTEAFF TGTGCCAGCACCCGAACTCAAAGGGGGAGAACTGAAGCTTTCTTT
- - TRBJ1-2 TRBV6-5 CASSPTEGNYGYTF TGTGCCAGCAGCCCGACGGAGGGGAATTATGGCTACACCTTC
- TRBD1 TRBJ1-2 TRBV7-2 CASRSGTGVNYGYTF TGTGCCAGCAGATCCGGGACAGGGGTTAACTATGGCTACACCTTC
- TRBD2 TRBJ2-2 TRBV5-6 CASTFIAGSAGELFF TGTGCCAGCACCTTTATAGCGGGATCCGCCGGGGAGCTGTTTTTT
- - TRBJ2-1 TRBV4-2 CASSQDPRSWYEQFF TGTGCCAGCAGCCAAGATCCAAGGAGCTGGTATGAGCAGTTCTTC
- - TRBJ2-7 TRBV19 CASSLQGNYEQYF TGTGCCAGTAGCCTACAGGGTAACTACGAGCAGTACTTC
- TRBD1 TRBJ1-4 TRBV5-1 CASSPGTGGETNEKLFF TGCGCCAGCAGCCCCGGGACAGGGGGCGAAACTAATGAAAAACTGTTTTTT
- TRBD1 TRBJ1-4 TRBV9 CASSEAIGTGGEKLFF TGTGCCAGCAGCGAGGCAATAGGGACAGGGGGAGAAAAACTGTTTTTT
- - TRBJ1-1 TRBV5-1 CASSSRGGTEAFF TGCGCCAGCAGCTCAAGGGGGGGCACTGAAGCTTTCTTT
- - TRBJ2-1 TRBV13 CASSSFVGGALTYNEQFF TGTGCCAGCAGCTCGTTCGTGGGGGGGGCGCTTACCTACAATGAGCAGTTCTTC
few - TRBJ1-2 TRBV4-2 CASSQDVQGINYGYTF TGTGCCAGCAGCCAAGATGTCCAGGGGATAAACTATGGCTACACCTTC
few TRBD1 TRBJ2-6 TRBV13 CASSLYGRLDREISGANVLTF TGTGCCAGCAGCTTATATGGTCGATTGGACAGGGAGATCTCTGGGGCCAACGTCCTGACTTTC
- TRBD1 TRBJ1-5 TRBV19 CASSPRDRGNGQPQHF TGTGCCAGTAGTCCAAGGGACAGGGGAAACGGTCAGCCCCAGCATTTT
- - TRBJ2-2 TRBV3-1/TRBV3-2 CASRGALGGELFF TGTGCCAGCCGGGGGGCGCTGGGCGGGGAGCTGTTTTTT
- - TRBJ2-1 TRBV28 CASSPRGGSSDEQFF TGTGCCAGCAGTCCCAGGGGCGGGAGTAGTGATGAGCAGTTCTTC
medium-sized - TRBJ2-7 TRBV1 CTSSQSPPRYEQYF TGCACCAGCAGCCAAAGCCCGCCCCGGTACGAGCAGTACTTC
- - TRBJ2-1 TRBV12-3/TRBV12-4 CASSFGGLNEQFF TGTGCCAGCAGTTTCGGAGGGCTCAATGAGCAGTTCTTC
- TRBD2 TRBJ2-5 TRBV2 CASSENGGGPLLETQYF TGTGCCAGCAGTGAAAATGGGGGGGGACCCCTTTTAGAGACCCAGTACTTC
- - TRBJ1-1 TRBV5-1 CASSFGARTVGTEAFF TGCGCCAGCAGCTTTGGGGCAAGGACGGTCGGCACTGAAGCTTTCTTT
- TRBD1 TRBJ1-3 TRBV6-6 CASSYGQGGSGNTIYF TGTGCCAGCAGTTACGGGCAGGGGGGCTCTGGAAACACCATATATTTT
- TRBD2 TRBJ2-4 TRBV5-1 CASSFRTSEGSGAKNIQYF TGCGCCAGCAGCTTTAGAACTAGCGAGGGGAGTGGGGCCAAAAACATTCAGTACTTC
once - TRBJ2-7 TRBV5-4 CASSPTPATYEQYF TGTGCCAGCAGCCCCACCCCCGCTACCTACGAGCAGTACTTC
- - TRBJ1-2 TRBV9 CASSVVGTAVHGYTF TGTGCCAGCAGCGTAGTGGGTACTGCGGTTCATGGCTACACCTTC
- - TRBJ1-4 TRBV4-2 CASSRPNEKLFF TGTGCCAGCAGCCGTCCGAATGAAAAACTGTTTTTT